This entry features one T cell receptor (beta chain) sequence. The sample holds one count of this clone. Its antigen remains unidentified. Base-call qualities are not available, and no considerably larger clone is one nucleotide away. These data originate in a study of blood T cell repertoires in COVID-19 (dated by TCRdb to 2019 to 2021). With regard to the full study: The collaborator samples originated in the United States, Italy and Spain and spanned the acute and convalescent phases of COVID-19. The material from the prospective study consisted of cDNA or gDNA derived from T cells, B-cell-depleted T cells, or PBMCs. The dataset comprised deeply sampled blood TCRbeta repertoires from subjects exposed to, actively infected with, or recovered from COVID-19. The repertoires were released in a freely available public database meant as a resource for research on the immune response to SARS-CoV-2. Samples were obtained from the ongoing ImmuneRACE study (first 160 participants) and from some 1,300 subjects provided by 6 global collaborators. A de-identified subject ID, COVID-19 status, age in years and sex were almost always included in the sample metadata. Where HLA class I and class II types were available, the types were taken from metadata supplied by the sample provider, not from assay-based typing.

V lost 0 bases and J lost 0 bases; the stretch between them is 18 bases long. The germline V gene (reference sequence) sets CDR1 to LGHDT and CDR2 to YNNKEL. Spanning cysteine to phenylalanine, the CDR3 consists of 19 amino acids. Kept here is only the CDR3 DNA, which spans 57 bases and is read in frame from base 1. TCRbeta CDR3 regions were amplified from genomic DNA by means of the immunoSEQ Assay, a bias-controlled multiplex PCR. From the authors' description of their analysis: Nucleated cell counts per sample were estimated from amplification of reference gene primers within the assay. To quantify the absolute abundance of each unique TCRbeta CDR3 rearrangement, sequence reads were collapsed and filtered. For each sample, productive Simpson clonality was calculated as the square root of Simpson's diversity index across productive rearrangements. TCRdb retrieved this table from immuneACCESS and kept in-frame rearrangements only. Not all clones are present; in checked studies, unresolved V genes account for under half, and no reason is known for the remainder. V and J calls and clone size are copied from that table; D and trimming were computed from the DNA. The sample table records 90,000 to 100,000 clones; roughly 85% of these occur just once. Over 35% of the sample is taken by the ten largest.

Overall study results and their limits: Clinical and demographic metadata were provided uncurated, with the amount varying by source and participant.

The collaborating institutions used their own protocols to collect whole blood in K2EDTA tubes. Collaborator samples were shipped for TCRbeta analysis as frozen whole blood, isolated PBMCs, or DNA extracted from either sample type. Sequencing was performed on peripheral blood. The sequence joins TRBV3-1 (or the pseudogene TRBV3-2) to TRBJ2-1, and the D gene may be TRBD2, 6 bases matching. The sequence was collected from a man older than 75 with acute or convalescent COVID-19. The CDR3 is CASSQEGGGGLGSYNEQFF. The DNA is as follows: TGTGCCAGCAGCCAAGAGGGTGGGGGAGGACTTGGCTCCTACAATGAGCAGTTCTTC.